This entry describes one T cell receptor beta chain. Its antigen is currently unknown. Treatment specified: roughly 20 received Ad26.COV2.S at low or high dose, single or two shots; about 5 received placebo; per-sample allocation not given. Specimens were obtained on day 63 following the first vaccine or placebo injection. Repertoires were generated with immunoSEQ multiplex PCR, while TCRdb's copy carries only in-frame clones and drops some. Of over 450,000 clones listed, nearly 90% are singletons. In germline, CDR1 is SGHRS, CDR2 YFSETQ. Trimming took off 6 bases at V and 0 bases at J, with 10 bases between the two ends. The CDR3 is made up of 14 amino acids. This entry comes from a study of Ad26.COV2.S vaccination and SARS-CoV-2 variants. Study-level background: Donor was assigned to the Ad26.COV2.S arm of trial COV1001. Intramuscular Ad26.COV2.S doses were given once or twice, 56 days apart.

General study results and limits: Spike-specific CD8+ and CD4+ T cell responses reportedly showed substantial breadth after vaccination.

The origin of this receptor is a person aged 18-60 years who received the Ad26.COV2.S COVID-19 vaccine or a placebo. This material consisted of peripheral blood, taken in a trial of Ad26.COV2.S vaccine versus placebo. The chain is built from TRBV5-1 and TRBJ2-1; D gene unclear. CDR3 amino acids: CASIPDGSYNEQFF. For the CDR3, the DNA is TGCGCCAGCATCCCGGATGGCTCCTACAATGAGCAGTTCTTC.